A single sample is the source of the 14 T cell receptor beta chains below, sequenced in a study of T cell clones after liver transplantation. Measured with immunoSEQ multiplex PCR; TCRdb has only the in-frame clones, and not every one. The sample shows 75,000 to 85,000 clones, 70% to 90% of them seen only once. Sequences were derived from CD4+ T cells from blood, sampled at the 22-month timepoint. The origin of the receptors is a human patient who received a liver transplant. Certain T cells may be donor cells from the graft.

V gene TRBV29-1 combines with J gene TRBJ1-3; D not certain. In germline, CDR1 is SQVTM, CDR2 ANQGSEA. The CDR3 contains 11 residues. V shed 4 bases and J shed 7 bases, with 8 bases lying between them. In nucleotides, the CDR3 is TGCAGCGTTGGCCTTTGGAACACCATATATTTT. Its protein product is CSVGLWNTIYF.

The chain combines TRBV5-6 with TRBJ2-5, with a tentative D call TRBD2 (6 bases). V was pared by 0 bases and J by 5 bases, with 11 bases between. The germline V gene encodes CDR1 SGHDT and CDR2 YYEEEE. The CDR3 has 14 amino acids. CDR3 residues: CASSLGRAGETQYF. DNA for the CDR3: TGTGCCAGCAGCTTGGGGAGGGCCGGGGAGACCCAGTACTTC.

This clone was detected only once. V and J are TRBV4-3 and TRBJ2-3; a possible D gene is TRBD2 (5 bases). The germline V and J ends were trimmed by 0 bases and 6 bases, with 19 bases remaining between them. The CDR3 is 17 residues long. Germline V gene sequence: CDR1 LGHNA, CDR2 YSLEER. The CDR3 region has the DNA TGCGCCAGCAGCCAAGAAGTAGGGCGAAATGGACTGGATACGCAGTATTTT. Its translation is CASSQEVGRNGLDTQYF.

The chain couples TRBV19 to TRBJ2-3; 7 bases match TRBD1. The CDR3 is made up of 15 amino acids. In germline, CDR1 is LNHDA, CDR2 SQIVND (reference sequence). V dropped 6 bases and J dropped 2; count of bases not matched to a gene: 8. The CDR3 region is CASRLPGQITDTQYF. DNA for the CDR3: TGTGCCAGTAGACTTCCGGGACAGATCACAGATACGCAGTATTTT.

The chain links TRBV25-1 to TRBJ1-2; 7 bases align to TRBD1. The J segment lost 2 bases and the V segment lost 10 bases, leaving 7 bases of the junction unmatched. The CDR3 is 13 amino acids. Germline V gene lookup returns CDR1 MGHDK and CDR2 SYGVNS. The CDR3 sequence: CATQGVGNYGYTF. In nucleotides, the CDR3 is TGTGCCACCCAGGGGGTGGGAAACTATGGCTACACCTTC.

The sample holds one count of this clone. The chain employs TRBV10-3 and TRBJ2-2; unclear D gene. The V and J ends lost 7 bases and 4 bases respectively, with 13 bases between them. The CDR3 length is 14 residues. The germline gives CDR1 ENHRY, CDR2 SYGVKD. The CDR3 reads CAINVGPSTGELFF. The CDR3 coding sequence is TGTGCCATCAATGTGGGCCCGTCCACCGGGGAGCTGTTTTTT.

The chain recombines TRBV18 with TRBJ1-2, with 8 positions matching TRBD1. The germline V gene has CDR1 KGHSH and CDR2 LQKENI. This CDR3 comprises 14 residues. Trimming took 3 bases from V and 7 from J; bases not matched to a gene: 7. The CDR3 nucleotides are TGTGCCAGCTCACCGATCGCAGGGGGCTCTGGCTACACCTTC. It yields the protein CASSPIAGGSGYTF.

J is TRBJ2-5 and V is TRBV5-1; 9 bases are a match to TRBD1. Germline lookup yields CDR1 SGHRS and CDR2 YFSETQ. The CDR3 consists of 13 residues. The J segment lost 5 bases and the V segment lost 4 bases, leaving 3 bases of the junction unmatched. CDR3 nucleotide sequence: TGCGCCAGCAGCCGGGACAGGGCTGAGACCCAGTACTTC. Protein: CASSRDRAETQYF. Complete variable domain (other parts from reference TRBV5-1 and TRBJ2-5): KAGVTQTPRYLIKTRGQQVTLSCSPISGHRSVSWYQQTPGQGLQFLFEYFSETQRNKGNFPGRFSGRQFSNSRSEMNVSTLELGDSALYLCASSRDRAETQYFGPGTRLLVL.

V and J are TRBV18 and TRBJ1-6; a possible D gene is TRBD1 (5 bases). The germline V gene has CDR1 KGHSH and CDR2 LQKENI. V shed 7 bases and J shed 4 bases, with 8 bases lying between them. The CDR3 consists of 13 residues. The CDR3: CASWGGYNSPLHF. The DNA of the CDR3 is TGTGCCAGCTGGGGGGGATATAATTCACCCCTCCACTTT.

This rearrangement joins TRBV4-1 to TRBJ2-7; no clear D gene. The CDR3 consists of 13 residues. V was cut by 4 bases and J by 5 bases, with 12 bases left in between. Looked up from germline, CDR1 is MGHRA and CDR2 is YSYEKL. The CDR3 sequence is CASSRSDLDEQYF. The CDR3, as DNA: TGCGCCAGCAGCCGCTCTGACCTCGACGAGCAGTACTTC.

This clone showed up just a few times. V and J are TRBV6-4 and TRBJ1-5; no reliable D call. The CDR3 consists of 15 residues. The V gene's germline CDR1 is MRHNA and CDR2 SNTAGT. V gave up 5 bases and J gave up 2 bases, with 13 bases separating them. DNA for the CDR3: TGTGCCAGCAGTACGGGGTCATCCTGCAATCAGCCCCAGCATTTT. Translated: CASSTGSSCNQPQHF.

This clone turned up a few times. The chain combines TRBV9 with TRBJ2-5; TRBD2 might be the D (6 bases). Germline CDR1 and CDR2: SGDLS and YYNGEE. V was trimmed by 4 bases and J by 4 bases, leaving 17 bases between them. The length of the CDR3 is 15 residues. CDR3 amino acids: CASSTTWRERETQYF. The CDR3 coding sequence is TGTGCCAGCAGCACTACGTGGCGGGAAAGAGAGACCCAGTACTTC.

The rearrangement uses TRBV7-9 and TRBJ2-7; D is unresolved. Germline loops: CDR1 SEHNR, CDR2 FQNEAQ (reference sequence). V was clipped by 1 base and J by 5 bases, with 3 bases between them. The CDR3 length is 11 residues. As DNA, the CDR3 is TGTGCCAGCAGCTTAGGAAACGAGCAGTACTTC. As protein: CASSLGNEQYF.

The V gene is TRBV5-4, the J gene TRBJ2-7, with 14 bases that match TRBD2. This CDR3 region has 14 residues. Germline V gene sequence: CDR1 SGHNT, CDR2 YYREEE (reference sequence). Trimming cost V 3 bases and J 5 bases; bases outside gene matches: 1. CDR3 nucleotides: TGTGCCAGCAGCTCGGGACTAGCGGGAGACGAGCAGTACTTC. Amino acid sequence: CASSSGLAGDEQYF.